This entry lists 9 T cell receptor beta chains sequenced from one sample in a study of a mutant IDH1 vaccine in newly diagnosed glioma. These TCRs' antigens remain unknown. The time point: week 23, last vaccination. Topical imiquimod accompanied each vaccine dose, which consisted of 300 ug of mutant IDH1 20-mer peptide. TCRdb keeps only in-frame clones here, not all; method: immunoSEQ multiplex PCR. The sample includes approximately 43,000 clones, about 79% of them seen just once. This specimen was PBMCs, taken from a glioma patient whose treatment included an IDH1 peptide vaccine. The receptor source for this set is a woman aged 40 to 55 with glioma. Some clones in this sample may be carry-over from other donors' samples.

The CDR3 region is CASSLGGQETQYF. CDR3 nucleotides: TGTGCCAGCAGCCTGGGGGGGCAAGAGACCCAGTACTTC. The gene calls are TRBV9 and TRBJ2-5; 7 nucleotides line up with TRBD2. The V gene end was trimmed by 4 bases and the J gene end by 2 bases; junction bases not matched to a gene: 2. CDR3 size: 13 residues. CDR1 is SGDLS and CDR2 is YYNGEE in the germline V gene.

By proportion, this clone is medium-sized. The CDR3 reads CASSKRTGGLTGELFF. DNA of the CDR3: TGTGCCAGTAGTAAGAGGACAGGGGGACTAACCGGGGAGCTGTTTTTT. The rearrangement links TRBV19 to TRBJ2-2; 10 bases are shared with TRBD1. After removal of 4 bases from V and 5 bases from J, the junction contained 7 bases not matched to a gene. Germline assignment: CDR1 LNHDA and CDR2 SQIVND (reference sequence). The CDR3 spans 16 residues.

The rearrangement links TRBV4-1 to TRBJ1-5; D is unclear. This CDR3 contains 15 residues. Trimming pared 0 bases from V and 3 bases from J, leaving 9 bases between. Germline V CDR1 and CDR2: MGHRA, YSYEKL. DNA for the CDR3: TGCGCCAGCAGCCAAGATGACGTTCCCAATCAGCCCCAGCATTTT. This translates into CASSQDDVPNQPQHF.

The J gene is TRBJ2-7, the V gene TRBV4-1; the D call may be TRBD1 or TRBD2 (5 bases each). The length of the CDR3 is 15 residues. CDR1 and CDR2 (germline): MGHRA, YSYEKL. Trimming cost V 5 bases and J 3 bases, with 17 bases left between them. In nucleotides, the CDR3 is TGCGCCAGCAGCAAACCCGGGACGCTGTACTACGAGCAGTACTTC. It is translated as CASSKPGTLYYEQYF.

J is TRBJ1-1 and V is TRBV4-3; unclear D gene. CDR3 length equals 15 residues. The V and J ends lost 4 bases and 1 base respectively, with 13 bases between them. Germline loops: CDR1 LGHNA, CDR2 YSLEER. As DNA, the CDR3 is TGCGCCAGCAGCCCCGGCGGGAGCCCGAACACTGAAGCTTTCTTT. Protein sequence: CASSPGGSPNTEAFF.

The chain employs TRBV6-6 and TRBJ2-1; D unclear. This CDR3 has 15 residues. Deletions cut 0 bases from V and 5 bases from J, with 11 bases between. Germline V lookup: CDR1 MNHNY, CDR2 SVGAGI (reference sequence). CDR3 protein: CASSYSWHQDNEQFF. The CDR3 nucleotides read TGTGCCAGCAGTTACTCGTGGCACCAGGACAATGAGCAGTTCTTC.

The sample holds one count of this clone. The rearrangement uses TRBV5-6 and TRBJ1-2; tentatively, D is TRBD1 (5 bases). Trimming took off 5 bases at V and 5 bases at J, with 16 bases between the two ends. Germline V gives CDR1 SGHDT, CDR2 YYEEEE. The CDR3 has 14 residues. The CDR3 here is CASRSQGREYGYTF. The DNA for the CDR3 is TGTGCCAGCAGGAGCCAGGGACGAGAATATGGCTACACCTTC.

The chain uses TRBV19 and TRBJ1-3; no definite D call. CDR3 length: 12 amino acids. Germline V gives CDR1 LNHDA, CDR2 SQIVND (reference sequence). V was pared by 3 bases and J by 7 bases, with 7 bases between. The CDR3 DNA is TGTGCCAGTAGTATGAAAGGGAACACCATATATTTT. Translation gives CASSMKGNTIYF.

This clone occurred a few times. The chain joins TRBV6-6 to TRBJ2-2; D gene ambiguous. Looked up from germline, CDR1 is MNHNY and CDR2 is SVGAGI (reference sequence). The CDR3 loop spans 13 amino acids. Trimming stripped 6 bases from V and 6 bases from J, with 11 bases between. The chain's CDR3 is CASRVLASGELFF. The CDR3 coding sequence is TGTGCCAGCAGAGTTTTAGCCTCCGGGGAGCTGTTTTTT.